This TCR beta chain was recovered during a study of blood T cell repertoires in COVID-19. The junction had 12 bases not matched to a gene; V was cut back by 6 bases and J by 8 bases. The germline V gene has CDR1 SEHNR and CDR2 FQNEAQ (reference sequence). This CDR3 comprises 15 residues. Here immunoSEQ multiplex PCR was the method, and the copy in TCRdb shows in-frame clones only, minus some. The table has around 300,000 clones, approximately 91% seen once. The chain recombines TRBV7-9 with TRBJ2-1; TRBD2 matches 8 bases. Sequencing was done on a sample of peripheral blood. The clonotype comes from a woman in her 40s who had recovered from COVID-19. The CDR3 spells CASRTGTSPSYEQFF. The CDR3 coding sequence is TGTGCCAGCAGGACCGGGACTAGTCCCAGTTATGAGCAGTTCTTC.